This TCR beta chain emerged from a study of T cell responses to AZD1222 COVID-19 vaccine. The assay was immunoSEQ multiplex PCR, and TCRdb's table has in-frame clones only and misses some. The repertoire holds some 120,000 clones, with approximately 88% as singletons. With 1 base removed from V and 1 base from J, the gap between germline ends came to 8 bases. Germline values: CDR1 SGHTA, CDR2 FQGTGA. CDR3 size: 14 residues. The chain is built from TRBV7-3 and TRBJ2-7; D not resolved. The origin of this receptor is an adult in good health. The sample consisted of peripheral blood, taken on day 0 of AZD1222 vaccination. The DNA of the CDR3 is TGTGCCAGCAGCTTAAATAGTCTTTCCTACGAGCAGTACTTC. Its protein product is CASSLNSLSYEQYF. The full variable domain, its missing parts supplied by reference TRBV7-3 and TRBJ2-7, is GAGVSQTPSNKVTEKGKYVELRCDPISGHTALYWYRQSLGQGPEFLIYFQGTGAADDSGLPNDRFFAVRPEGSVSTLKIQRTERGDSAVYLCASSLNSLSYEQYFGPGTRLTVT.